The 30 T cell receptor beta chains below come from one sample, sequenced in a study of blood T cell repertoires in COVID-19. This table comes from immunoSEQ multiplex PCR, and its TCRdb copy is limited to in-frame clones, with some not included. Of about 310,000 clones listed, 90% are singletons. Material for sequencing was peripheral blood. These receptors were taken from a woman aged 40 to 50 with COVID-19, enrolled during active disease.

The genes are TRBV5-8 and TRBJ1-5; possibly TRBD1 for D (5 bases). V was pared by 2 bases and J by 0 bases, with 12 bases between. The CDR3 contains 16 residues. Germline CDR1 is SGHTS and CDR2 is YDEGEE. The CDR3 protein is CASSLSQGYSNQPQHF. In DNA form, the CDR3 reads TGTGCCAGCAGCTTATCGCAGGGCTATAGCAATCAGCCCCAGCATTTT.

The rearrangement joins TRBV5-4 to TRBJ2-1; 7 bases are a match to TRBD2. Germline CDR1 SGHNT, CDR2 YYREEE (reference sequence). The CDR3 loop spans 15 amino acids. After removal of 4 bases from V and 6 bases from J, the junction contained 10 bases not matched to a gene. The CDR3 sequence is CASSRGGGGGNEQFF. The CDR3, as DNA: TGTGCCAGCAGCCGTGGTGGCGGGGGAGGCAATGAGCAGTTCTTC.

J is TRBJ1-1 and V is TRBV28, with D perhaps TRBD1 (6 bases). Germline CDR1 and CDR2: MDHEN and SYDVKM. The V and J ends lost 6 bases and 5 bases respectively, with 13 bases between them. This CDR3 is 13 amino acids long. CDR3 region: CASRYQGFTEAFF. The CDR3, as DNA: TGTGCCAGCAGGTACCAGGGGTTTACTGAAGCTTTCTTT.

This clone was seen more than once but under ten times. The identical CDR3 is also encoded by other nucleotide sequences in the sample. The V gene is TRBV18, the J gene TRBJ1-1; perhaps TRBD1 as D (5 bases). Germline CDR1 and CDR2: KGHSH and LQKENI. Trimming took off 3 bases at V and 1 base at J, with 6 bases between the two ends. The CDR3 has 13 residues. CDR3 nucleotide sequence: TGTGCCAGCTCACCGCAGGGGAACACTGAAGCTTTCTTT. It yields the protein CASSPQGNTEAFF.

The rearrangement links TRBV5-1 to TRBJ2-3, with 13 bases matching TRBD2. V was clipped by 2 bases and J by 4 bases; unmatched bases: 7. Looked up from germline, CDR1 is SGHRS and CDR2 is YFSETQ. The length of the CDR3 is 17 residues. The CDR3: CASSFGLAGDPPDTQYF. CDR3 nucleotide sequence: TGCGCCAGCAGCTTCGGACTAGCGGGGGACCCTCCAGATACGCAGTATTTT.

The chain is built from TRBV18 and TRBJ2-2, with D perhaps TRBD2 (6 bases). The CDR3 sequence is 16 residues long. Trimming shortened V by 6 bases and J by 1 base, and 15 bases separated the two germline ends. Germline CDR1 reads KGHSH; CDR2 reads LQKENI. CDR3 amino acids: CASSKPGLQNTGELFF. The CDR3 coding sequence is TGTGCCAGCTCGAAACCGGGACTTCAGAACACCGGGGAGCTGTTTTTT.

The chain combines TRBV11-3 with TRBJ2-1, with D tentatively TRBD2 (5 bases). CDR1 is SGHNT and CDR2 is YENEEA in the germline V gene. The CDR3 contains 17 residues. Deletions cut 2 bases from V and 3 bases from J, with 17 bases between. CDR3 bases: TGTGCCAGCAGCTTATCGGGGATTTCCGCTGGCTACAATGAGCAGTTCTTC. Protein sequence: CASSLSGISAGYNEQFF.

The V and J genes are TRBV5-1 and TRBJ2-7, with 7 bases lining up with TRBD1. The CDR3 totals 15 residues. CDR1 and CDR2 from the germline V gene are SGHRS and YFSETQ. The trim removed 4 bases at V and 5 bases at J, leaving 12 bases unmatched. The CDR3, as DNA: TGCGCCAGCAGCCAACAAACTAACAGGGGTAACGAGCAGTACTTC. Encoded protein: CASSQQTNRGNEQYF.

The genes are TRBV11-1 and TRBJ2-2; 8 nucleotides line up with TRBD1. The CDR3 spans 15 residues. Trimming removed 6 bases from V and 1 base from J; junction bases left unmatched: 4. Germline V CDR1 and CDR2: SGHAT, FQDESV (reference sequence). In DNA form, the CDR3 reads TGTGCCAGCAGACACGACAGGGGGAACACCGGGGAGCTGTTTTTT. It yields the protein CASRHDRGNTGELFF.

The chain employs TRBV7-2 and TRBJ2-3; no clear D. The V gene's germline CDR1 is SGHTA and CDR2 FQGNSA. This CDR3 spans 17 amino acids. The V and J ends lost 1 base and 2 bases respectively, with 16 bases between them. The CDR3 DNA reads as TGTGCCAGCAGCTTAGATGTCGCTGGGCCCCACACAGATACGCAGTATTTT. The encoded protein is CASSLDVAGPHTDTQYF.

The CDR3 sequence is CATSREGTPRETQYF. The CDR3 DNA reads TGTGCCACCAGCAGAGAAGGCACGCCGAGGGAGACCCAGTACTTC. The rearrangement uses TRBV15 and TRBJ2-5, with D unclear. The V end was cut by 0 bases, the J end by 5 bases, with 13 bases between. Germline CDR1 LNHNV, CDR2 YYDKDF (reference sequence). The length of the CDR3 is 15 residues.

The chain couples TRBV28 to TRBJ2-1; a weak D match, TRBD1 (6 bases). Trimming shortened V by 6 bases and J by 10 bases, and 10 bases separated the two germline ends. The CDR3 is 11 amino acids. Germline CDR1 reads MDHEN; CDR2 reads SYDVKM. The CDR3 loop reads CASRRQGEQFF. The CDR3 DNA follows: TGTGCCAGCAGACGTCAGGGGGAGCAGTTCTTC. The variable domain in full, with the rest retrieved from reference TRBV28 and TRBJ2-1, is DVKVTQSSRYLVKRTGEKVFLECVQDMDHENMFWYRQDPGLGLRLIYFSYDVKMKEKGDIPEGYSVSREKKERFSLILESASTNQTSMYLCASRRQGEQFFGPGTRLTVL.

The chain carries TRBV4-3 and TRBJ2-7; 9 bases map to TRBD2. The CDR3 spans 16 residues. CDR1 and CDR2 (germline): LGHNA, YSLEER. V gave up 0 bases and J gave up 5 bases; unmatched junction bases: 8. The CDR3 loop is CASSQDILAGADEQYF. CDR3 sequence (DNA): TGCGCCAGCAGCCAAGATATACTAGCGGGCGCTGACGAGCAGTACTTC.

The rearrangement links TRBV6-4 to TRBJ1-5, with unresolved D. Trimming took 4 bases from V and 1 from J, leaving 5 bases between them. CDR3 length: 13 residues. The V gene's germline CDR1 is MRHNA and CDR2 SNTAGT. CDR3 bases: TGTGCCAGCAGTGCCCAAAGCAATCAGCCCCAGCATTTT. Translation: CASSAQSNQPQHF.

The V and J genes are TRBV28 and TRBJ1-3; D is unclear. Germline V gene lookup returns CDR1 MDHEN and CDR2 SYDVKM. The V end was cut by 5 bases, the J end by 7 bases, with 12 bases between. CDR3 size: 13 residues. Written as DNA, the CDR3 is TGTGCCAGCAGTAGAGGGAGGGTCAACACCATATATTTT. As protein: CASSRGRVNTIYF.

The chain is built from TRBV19 and TRBJ1-6; TRBD1 agrees at 7 bases. This CDR3 is built from 17 residues. Germline V gives CDR1 LNHDA, CDR2 SQIVND (reference sequence). The junction had 14 bases not matched to a gene; V was cut back by 5 bases and J by 7 bases. CDR3 bases: TGTGCCAGTAGTTCTCGGACAGGCACGAACCCGAATTCACCCCTCCACTTT. This gives the protein CASSSRTGTNPNSPLHF.

The chain has TRBV7-3 and TRBJ2-3; 7 nucleotides align to TRBD2. The CDR3 contains 16 residues. Germline V gene lookup returns CDR1 SGHTA and CDR2 FQGTGA. Trimming removed 4 bases from V and 6 bases from J; junction bases left unmatched: 13. The CDR3 is CASSSAGLAGLDTQYF. CDR3 bases: TGTGCCAGCAGCTCAGCGGGACTCGCGGGATTGGATACGCAGTATTTT.

This sequence joins TRBV11-2 and TRBJ2-3; D gene ambiguous. The germline gives CDR1 SGHAT, CDR2 FQNNGV. V lost 0 bases and J lost 3, with 7 bases in between. The CDR3 contains 14 residues. Written as DNA, the CDR3 is TGTGCCAGCAGCTTAGAATGGGCGACAGATACGCAGTATTTT. Its translation: CASSLEWATDTQYF.

The rearrangement uses TRBV15 and TRBJ1-2, with D uncertain. The ends were cut back, 1 base at V and 4 bases at J, with 10 bases in the middle. The CDR3 contains 14 residues. The V gene's germline CDR1 is LNHNV and CDR2 YYDKDF (reference sequence). The CDR3 nucleotides read TGTGCCACCAGCAGAGGGGGAGGTTCCTATGGCTACACCTTC. Protein sequence: CATSRGGGSYGYTF.

V gene TRBV5-4 combines with J gene TRBJ2-7; 7 bases map to TRBD2. V was pared by 4 bases and J by 2 bases, with 9 bases of the junction left unmatched. This CDR3 region has 15 residues. Germline CDR1 is SGHNT and CDR2 is YYREEE (reference sequence). For the CDR3, the DNA is TGTGCCAGCAGCCCTGGGGGGGGACGCACCTACGAGCAGTACTTC. It is translated as CASSPGGGRTYEQYF.

The chain couples TRBV27 to TRBJ2-1, with D tentatively TRBD2 (6 bases). Per germline, CDR1 MNHEY and CDR2 SMNVEV (reference sequence). The CDR3 contains 15 residues. V shed 8 bases and J shed 7 bases, with 21 bases lying between them. The CDR3 sequence is CASYPGSRSHNEQFF. As DNA, the CDR3 is TGTGCCAGCTACCCCGGGAGTAGGAGTCATAATGAGCAGTTCTTC.

The sample holds a few counts of this clone. The rearrangement links TRBV19 to TRBJ1-5; 9 bases agree with TRBD1. Germline loops: CDR1 LNHDA, CDR2 SQIVND (reference sequence). This CDR3 has 17 amino acids. The J segment lost 6 bases and the V segment lost 4 bases, leaving 13 bases of the junction unmatched. The CDR3 coding sequence is TGTGCCAGTAGTACAACCGGGACAGGGCTAGGAGGTCAGCCCCAGCATTTT. Protein sequence: CASSTTGTGLGGQPQHF.

This chain uses TRBV6-5 with TRBJ1-1; 7 nucleotides align to TRBD1. The germline CDR1 and CDR2 sequences are MNHEY and SVGAGI. V lost 5 bases to trimming and J lost 7 bases; unmatched junction nucleotides: 13. This CDR3 region has 15 residues. The CDR3 region is CASSRRTGTNLEAFF. The DNA for the CDR3 is TGTGCCAGCAGTCGTCGGACAGGTACCAACCTTGAAGCTTTCTTT.

V gene TRBV19 combines with J gene TRBJ1-1, with D possibly being TRBD1 (5 bases). There are 15 residues in the CDR3. Germline V CDR1 and CDR2: LNHDA, SQIVND (reference sequence). V lost 4 bases to trimming and J lost 0 bases, with 12 bases between them. CDR3 sequence reads: CASSTRQLLNTEAFF. In DNA form, the CDR3 reads TGTGCCAGTAGTACCAGACAGCTGCTGAACACTGAAGCTTTCTTT.

This chain uses TRBV7-2 with TRBJ2-5; D is undetermined. The CDR3 totals 13 residues. Trimming removed 4 bases at V and 0 bases at J, with 6 bases between. Germline V CDR1 and CDR2: SGHTA, FQGNSA. CDR3 coding DNA: TGTGCCAGCAGCTCTGACTACCAAGAGACCCAGTACTTC. As protein: CASSSDYQETQYF.

The V and J genes are TRBV11-2 and TRBJ1-2, with TRBD1 matching 7 bases. The V and J ends lost 3 bases and 8 bases, in that order; junction bases with no gene match: 12. CDR3 length equals 15 residues. Germline V gene data show CDR1 as SGHAT and CDR2 as FQNNGV. The CDR3 is CASSFPIRDRDGYTF. Here the CDR3 DNA reads TGTGCCAGCAGCTTCCCAATCCGCGACAGGGACGGCTACACCTTC.

The V and J genes are TRBV5-4 and TRBJ2-7, with D tentatively TRBD2 (5 bases). Germline V CDR1 and CDR2: SGHNT, YYREEE (reference sequence). Trimming removed 3 bases from V and 5 bases from J, with 15 bases in between. The CDR3 loop spans 14 amino acids. The DNA for the CDR3 is TGTGCCAGCAGCTCGGGGTCGAGGCCTGACGAGCAGTACTTC. Translated: CASSSGSRPDEQYF.

The chain recombines TRBV28 with TRBJ2-3; 9 nucleotides match TRBD2. V lost 0 bases, J lost 5 bases, and 3 bases stayed unmatched. Germline CDR1 is MDHEN and CDR2 is SYDVKM. This CDR3 region has 15 residues. The CDR3 DNA sequence: TGTGCCAGCAGTTTATGGCGGGGGGGTCTAGATACGCAGTATTTT. Amino acids: CASSLWRGGLDTQYF.

This chain connects TRBV6-2 or TRBV6-3 to TRBJ1-2; no clear D gene. Germline-derived CDR1 and CDR2 are MNHEY and SVGEGT. The germline V and J ends were trimmed by 4 bases and 5 bases, with 5 bases remaining between them. The CDR3 is made up of 11 amino acids. CDR3 bases: TGTGCCAGCAGTTCCCAGTATGGCTACACCTTC. Translated, it gives CASSSQYGYTF.

The chain uses TRBV28 and TRBJ2-7; 11 nucleotides agree with TRBD2. This CDR3 contains 18 residues. Trimming at V came to 2 bases and at J to 6 bases, leaving 15 bases not matched to a gene. CDR1 MDHEN and CDR2 SYDVKM come from the germline V gene. The CDR3 DNA follows: TGTGCCAGCAGTTTACGCATCTCATTAGCGGGAGGGCCTGTCGAGCAGTACTTC. Residues: CASSLRISLAGGPVEQYF.